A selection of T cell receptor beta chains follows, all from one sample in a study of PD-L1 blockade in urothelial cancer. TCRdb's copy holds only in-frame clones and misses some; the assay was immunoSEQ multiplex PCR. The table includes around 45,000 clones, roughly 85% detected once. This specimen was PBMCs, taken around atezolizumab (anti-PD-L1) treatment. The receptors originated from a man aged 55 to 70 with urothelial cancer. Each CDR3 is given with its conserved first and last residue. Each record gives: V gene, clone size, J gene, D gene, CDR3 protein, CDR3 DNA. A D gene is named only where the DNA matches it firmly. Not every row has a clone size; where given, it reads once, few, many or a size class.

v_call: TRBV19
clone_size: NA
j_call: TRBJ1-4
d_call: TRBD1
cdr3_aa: CASSILGDSTTNEKLFF
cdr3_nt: TGTGCCAGTAGTATACTCGGGGACAGCACAACTAATGAAAAACTGTTTTTT

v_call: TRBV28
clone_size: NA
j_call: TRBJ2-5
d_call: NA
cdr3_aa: CASSLNGNWGAQYF
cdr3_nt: TGTGCCAGCAGTTTAAACGGGAACTGGGGAGCCCAGTACTTC

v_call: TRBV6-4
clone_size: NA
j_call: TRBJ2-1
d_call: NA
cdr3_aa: CASSASPGAREQFF
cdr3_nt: TGTGCCAGCAGTGCCTCGCCAGGGGCGCGCGAGCAGTTCTTC

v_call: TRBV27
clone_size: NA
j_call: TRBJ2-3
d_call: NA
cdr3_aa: CASSNDRGILTDTQYF
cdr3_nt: TGTGCCAGCAGCAACGACCGGGGGATACTCACAGATACGCAGTATTTT

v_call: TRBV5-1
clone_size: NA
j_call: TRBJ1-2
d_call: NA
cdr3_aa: CASSGGRDYGYTF
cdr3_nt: TGCGCCAGCAGCGGAGGACGGGACTATGGCTACACCTTC

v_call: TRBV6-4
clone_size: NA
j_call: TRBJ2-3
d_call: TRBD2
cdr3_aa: CASAASGGATDTQYF
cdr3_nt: TGTGCCAGCGCAGCTAGCGGGGGGGCCACAGATACGCAGTATTTT

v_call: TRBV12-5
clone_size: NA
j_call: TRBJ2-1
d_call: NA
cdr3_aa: CASGSRDHDFGEQFF
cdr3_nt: TGTGCTAGTGGTTCGCGGGACCATGACTTCGGTGAGCAGTTCTTC

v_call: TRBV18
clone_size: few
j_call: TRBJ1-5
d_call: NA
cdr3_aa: CASSPGGTDQPQHF
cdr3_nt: TGTGCCAGCTCACCCGGAGGGACGGATCAGCCCCAGCATTTT

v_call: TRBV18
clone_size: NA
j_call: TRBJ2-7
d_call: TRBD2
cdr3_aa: CASSLTTGTSGVEQYF
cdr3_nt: TGTGCCAGCTCCCTTACTACCGGGACTAGCGGGGTCGAGCAGTACTTC

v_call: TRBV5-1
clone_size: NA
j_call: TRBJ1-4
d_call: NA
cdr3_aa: CASSPEVGTNEKLFF
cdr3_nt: TGCGCCAGCAGCCCGGAGGTGGGAACTAATGAAAAACTGTTTTTT

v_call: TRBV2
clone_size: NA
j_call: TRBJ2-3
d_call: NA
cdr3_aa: CASRDRGSLGDTQYF
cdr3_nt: TGTGCCAGCCGAGACAGAGGATCACTTGGGGATACGCAGTATTTT

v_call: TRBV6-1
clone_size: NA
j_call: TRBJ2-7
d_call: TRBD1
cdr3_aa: CAIGQGASYEQYF
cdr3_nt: TGTGCCATCGGACAGGGGGCTTCCTACGAGCAGTACTTC

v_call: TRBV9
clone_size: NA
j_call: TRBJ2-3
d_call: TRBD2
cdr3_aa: CASSSRPSGGTDTQYF
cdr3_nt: TGTGCCAGCAGCTCCCGTCCTAGCGGGGGCACAGATACGCAGTATTTT

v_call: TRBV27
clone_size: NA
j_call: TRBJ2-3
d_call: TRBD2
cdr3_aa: CASNPLADITDTQYF
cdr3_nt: TGTGCCAGCAATCCACTAGCGGACATCACAGATACGCAGTATTTT

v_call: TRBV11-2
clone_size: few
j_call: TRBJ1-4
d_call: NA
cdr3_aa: CASSFAQGTLEKLFF
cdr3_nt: TGTGCCAGCAGCTTTGCTCAGGGAACACTTGAAAAACTGTTTTTT

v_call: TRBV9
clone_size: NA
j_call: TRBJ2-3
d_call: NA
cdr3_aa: CASSVGGARDTQYF
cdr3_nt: TGTGCCAGCAGCGTGGGGGGGGCTCGGGATACGCAGTATTTT

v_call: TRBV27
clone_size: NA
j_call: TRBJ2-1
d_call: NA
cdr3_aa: CASSLEGTGHNEQFF
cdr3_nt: TGTGCCAGCAGTTTAGAGGGTACAGGGCACAATGAGCAGTTCTTC

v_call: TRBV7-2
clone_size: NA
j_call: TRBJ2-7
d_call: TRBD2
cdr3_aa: CASSHNSGGAYEQYF
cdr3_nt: TGTGCCAGCAGCCACAATAGCGGGGGGGCCTACGAGCAGTACTTC

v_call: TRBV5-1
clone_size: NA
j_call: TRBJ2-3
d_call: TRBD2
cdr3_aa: CASAPAGGSTDTQYF
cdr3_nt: TGCGCCAGCGCCCCAGCGGGGGGGTCCACAGATACGCAGTATTTT

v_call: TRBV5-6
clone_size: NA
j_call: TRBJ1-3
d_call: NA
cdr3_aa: CASSLSGGPGNTIYF
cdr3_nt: TGTGCCAGCAGCTTGTCCGGGGGTCCCGGAAACACCATATATTTT

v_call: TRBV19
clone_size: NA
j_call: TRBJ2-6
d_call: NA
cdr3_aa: CASSTLTRSGANVLTF
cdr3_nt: TGTGCCAGTAGTACCCTTACGCGCTCTGGGGCCAACGTCCTGACTTTC

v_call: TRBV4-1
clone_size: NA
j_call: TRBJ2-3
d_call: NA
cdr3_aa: CASSQVAATDTQYF
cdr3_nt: TGCGCCAGCAGCCAAGTTGCGGCCACAGATACGCAGTATTTT

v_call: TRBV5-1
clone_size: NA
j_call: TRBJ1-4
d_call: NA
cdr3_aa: CASTLTSFNEKLFF
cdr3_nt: TGCGCCAGCACCCTTACCAGTTTTAATGAAAAACTGTTTTTT

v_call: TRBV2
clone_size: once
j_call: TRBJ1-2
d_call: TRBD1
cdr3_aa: CASNRGQGSGYTF
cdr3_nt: TGTGCCAGCAACAGGGGGCAAGGTTCTGGCTACACCTTC

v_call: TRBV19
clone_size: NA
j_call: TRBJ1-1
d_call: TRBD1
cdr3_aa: CASRTTGVTEAFF
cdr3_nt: TGTGCCAGTAGGACCACAGGGGTCACTGAAGCTTTCTTT

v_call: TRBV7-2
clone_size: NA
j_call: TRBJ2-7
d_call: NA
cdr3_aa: CASSLPSYEQYF
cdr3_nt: TGTGCCAGCAGCTTACCATCCTACGAGCAGTACTTC

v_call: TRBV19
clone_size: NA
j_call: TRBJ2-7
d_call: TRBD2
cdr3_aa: CASSIGAGVHEQYF
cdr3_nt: TGTGCCAGTAGTATAGGAGCGGGGGTCCACGAGCAGTACTTC

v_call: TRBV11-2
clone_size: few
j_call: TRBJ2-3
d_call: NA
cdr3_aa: CASSFSTDTQYF
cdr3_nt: TGTGCCAGCAGCTTTTCGACAGATACGCAGTATTTT

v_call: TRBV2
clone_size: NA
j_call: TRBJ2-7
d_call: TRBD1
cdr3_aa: CASSELGTGARDEQYF
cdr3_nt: TGTGCCAGCAGTGAATTGGGGACAGGGGCCAGGGACGAGCAGTACTTC

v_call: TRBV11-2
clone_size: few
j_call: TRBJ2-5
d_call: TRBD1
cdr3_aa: CASSSRTGGQETQYF
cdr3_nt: TGTGCCAGCAGCTCAAGGACAGGGGGACAGGAGACCCAGTACTTC

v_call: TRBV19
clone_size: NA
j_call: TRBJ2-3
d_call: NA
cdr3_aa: CASSGQNTDTQYF
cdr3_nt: TGTGCCAGTAGTGGGCAGAACACAGATACGCAGTATTTT

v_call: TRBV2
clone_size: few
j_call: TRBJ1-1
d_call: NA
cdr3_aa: CASSPVLRNTEAFF
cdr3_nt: TGTGCCAGCAGCCCCGTCCTGAGGAACACTGAAGCTTTCTTT

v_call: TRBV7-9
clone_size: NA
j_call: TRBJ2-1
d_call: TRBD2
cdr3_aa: CASSLPGTERGTYNEQFF
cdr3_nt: TGTGCCAGCAGCCTCCCTGGGACGGAGCGGGGCACCTACAATGAGCAGTTCTTC

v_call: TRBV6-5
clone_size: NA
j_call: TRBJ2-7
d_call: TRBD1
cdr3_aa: CASRPGQGAQQYF
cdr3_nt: TGTGCCAGCAGGCCGGGACAGGGGGCTCAGCAGTACTTC

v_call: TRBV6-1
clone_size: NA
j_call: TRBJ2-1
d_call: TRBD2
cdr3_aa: CASSEAKTSGGYNEQFF
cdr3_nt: TGTGCCAGCAGTGAAGCGAAGACTAGCGGGGGATACAATGAGCAGTTCTTC

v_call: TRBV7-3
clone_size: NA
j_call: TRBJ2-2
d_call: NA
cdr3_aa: CASSTQGFGGSTGELFF
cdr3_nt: TGTGCCAGCAGCACACAGGGTTTTGGGGGCAGCACCGGGGAGCTGTTTTTT

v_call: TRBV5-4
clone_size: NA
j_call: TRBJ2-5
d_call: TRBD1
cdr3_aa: CASSDRDRDQETQYF
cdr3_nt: TGTGCCAGCAGCGATCGGGACAGGGATCAAGAGACCCAGTACTTC

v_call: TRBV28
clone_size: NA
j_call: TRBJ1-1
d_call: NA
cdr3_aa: CATGTGDTEAFF
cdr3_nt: TGTGCCACCGGAACCGGGGACACTGAAGCTTTCTTT

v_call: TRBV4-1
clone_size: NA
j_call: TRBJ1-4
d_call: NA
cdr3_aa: CASSPRGITNEKLFF
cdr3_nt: TGCGCCAGCAGCCCCAGGGGTATAACTAATGAAAAACTGTTTTTT

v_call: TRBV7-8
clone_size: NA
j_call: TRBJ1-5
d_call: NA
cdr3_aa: CASSSTRQINQPQHF
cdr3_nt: TGTGCCAGCAGTTCCACCAGGCAGATAAATCAGCCCCAGCATTTT

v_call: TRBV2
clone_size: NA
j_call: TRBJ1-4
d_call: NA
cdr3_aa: CASSPYSATNEKLFF
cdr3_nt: TGTGCCAGCAGTCCTTACAGTGCAACTAATGAAAAACTGTTTTTT

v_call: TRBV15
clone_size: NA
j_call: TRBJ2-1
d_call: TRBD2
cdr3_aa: CATSRDLTSGGGNNEQFF
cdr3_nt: TGTGCCACCAGCAGAGATCTGACTAGCGGGGGGGGCAACAATGAGCAGTTCTTC

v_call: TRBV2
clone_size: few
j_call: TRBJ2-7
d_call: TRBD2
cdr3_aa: CASRRTSNIYEQYF
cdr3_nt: TGTGCCAGCAGACGGACTAGCAACATCTACGAGCAGTACTTC

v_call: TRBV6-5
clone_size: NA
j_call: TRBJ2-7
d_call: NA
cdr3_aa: CASSSSRGEQYF
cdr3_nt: TGTGCCAGCAGTTCCAGCAGGGGCGAGCAGTACTTC

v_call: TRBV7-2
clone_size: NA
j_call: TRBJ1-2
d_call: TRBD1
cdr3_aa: CASSLATGGLYGYTF
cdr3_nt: TGTGCCAGCAGCTTAGCGACAGGGGGGCTCTATGGCTACACCTTC